Given below is one TCR beta chain in context. The Seattle patients joined while their infection was active and were tracked longitudinally afterward. Per the study methods: Amplification of reference gene primers provided the estimated nucleated cell counts. Generated by immunoSEQ multiplex PCR, the TCRdb table keeps only in-frame clones and is missing some. Clone size and the V and J calls come from that table; the DNA yielded D and trimming. The repertoire holds 250,000 to 350,000 clones, with over 80% as singletons. Per the germline V gene, CDR1 is KGHDR and CDR2 is SFDVKD. V was shortened by 4 bases and J by 9 bases, with 15 bases between the two germline ends. CDR3 size: 14 residues. This sample is drawn from a study of blood T cell repertoires in COVID-19. Study background: In each case, the material was cDNA or gDNA derived from T cells, B-cell-depleted T cells, or PBMCs.

This clonotype originated in a woman in her forties or fifties with COVID-19, enrolled during active disease. The sequenced sample consisted of peripheral blood. V usage is TRBV24-1 and J usage is TRBJ2-1; no definite D call. The CDR3 sequence is CATSERQVFGEQFF. DNA for the CDR3: TGTGCCACCAGTGAGAGACAAGTTTTTGGTGAGCAGTTCTTC.